The rows below give T cell receptor beta chains drawn from one sample of a study of cytomegalovirus exposure and HLA in healthy donors. TCRdb's table, derived via immunoSEQ multiplex PCR, lists solely in-frame clones and lacks some. The table lists about 130,000 clones, roughly 77% of them singletons. Source material: PBMCs. Receptor source: a woman aged 25 to 39 in good health and CMV-seronegative. CDR3s include the opening cysteine and the closing phenylalanine or tryptophan. The order of the fields is V gene, CDR3 length, clone size, J gene, D gene, CDR3 DNA, CDR3 protein. A D gene is named only where the DNA matches it firmly. A clone size is listed for some rows: how often the clone was seen (once, few, many), or a class if it is expanded.

V: TRBV7-2
length: 18
size: .
J: TRBJ2-3
D: TRBD2
DNA: TGTGCCAGCGCCCATCCCACCCGAGGCGGGAGTCCCACAGATACGCAGTATTTT
CDR3: CASAHPTRGGSPTDTQYF

V: TRBV27
length: 15
size: .
J: TRBJ2-1
D: .
DNA: TGTGCCAGCAGTAGTGGTAGAGGAATTGACAATGAGCAGTTCTTC
CDR3: CASSSGRGIDNEQFF

V: TRBV4-1
length: 18
size: .
J: TRBJ2-2
D: .
DNA: TGCGCCAGCAGCCTCACCTCCCCGGGACTCGACTACACCGGGGAGCTGTTTTTT
CDR3: CASSLTSPGLDYTGELFF

V: TRBV7-9
length: 15
size: .
J: TRBJ2-7
D: .
DNA: TGTGCCAGCAGCTTAGTCGAGAGGGCCCGGGGCGAGCAGTACTTC
CDR3: CASSLVERARGEQYF

V: TRBV6-5
length: 15
size: .
J: TRBJ1-2
D: TRBD1
DNA: TGTGCCAGCACCAGACAGGGACTTCTTAACTATGGCTACACCTTC
CDR3: CASTRQGLLNYGYTF

V: TRBV4-1
length: 16
size: few
J: TRBJ1-4
D: TRBD1
DNA: TGCGCCAGCAGCCAAGGCTCGGACAGGTTTAATGAAAAACTGTTTTTT
CDR3: CASSQGSDRFNEKLFF

V: TRBV4-1
length: 19
size: .
J: TRBJ1-6
D: .
DNA: TGCGCCAGCAGCCCCTGGACCGTGGGGCGGGAACTTGCGCATTCACCCCTCCACTTT
CDR3: CASSPWTVGRELAHSPLHF

V: TRBV6-6
length: 13
size: once
J: TRBJ2-7
D: .
DNA: TGTGCCAGCAGTTACGAGGCGGCCTACGAGCAGTACTTC
CDR3: CASSYEAAYEQYF

V: TRBV30
length: 12
size: .
J: TRBJ2-5
D: .
DNA: TGTGCCTGGAGGCGGCAGGGGAAGACCCAGTACTTC
CDR3: CAWRRQGKTQYF

V: TRBV4-1
length: 17
size: .
J: TRBJ2-1
D: TRBD2
DNA: TGCGCCAGCAGCCGGGGACTAGCGGGAGGGAAATACAATGAGCAGTTCTTC
CDR3: CASSRGLAGGKYNEQFF

V: TRBV2
length: 13
size: once
J: TRBJ1-5
D: TRBD1
DNA: TGTGCCAGCAGGCGGGACAGGGGGCAGCCCCAGCATTTT
CDR3: CASRRDRGQPQHF

V: TRBV4-1
length: 17
size: .
J: TRBJ1-5
D: .
DNA: TGCGCCAGCAGCCAAGTTACCTCTAGCCGGCCTGATCAGCCCCAGCATTTT
CDR3: CASSQVTSSRPDQPQHF

V: TRBV7-8
length: 14
size: .
J: TRBJ2-7
D: .
DNA: TGTGCCAGCAGTGGGTTAGGACAGATGGACGAGCAGTACTTC
CDR3: CASSGLGQMDEQYF

V: TRBV9
length: 15
size: .
J: TRBJ2-5
D: TRBD1
DNA: TGTGCCAGCAGCGTGGGGCCAGGGGGCATAGAGACCCAGTACTTC
CDR3: CASSVGPGGIETQYF

V: TRBV7-9
length: 11
size: .
J: TRBJ1-2
D: .
DNA: TGTGCCAGCAGTCGAGAGTATGGCTACACCTTC
CDR3: CASSREYGYTF

V: TRBV7-9
length: 16
size: .
J: TRBJ2-2
D: TRBD2
DNA: TGTGCCAGCAGCTTAGCGGGGACTAAACACACCGGGGAGCTGTTTTTT
CDR3: CASSLAGTKHTGELFF

V: TRBV19
length: 14
size: .
J: TRBJ1-1
D: TRBD1
DNA: TGTGCCAGTAGGGACAGGTCCCTGAACACTGAAGCTTTCTTT
CDR3: CASRDRSLNTEAFF

V: TRBV10-1
length: 14
size: once
J: TRBJ2-7
D: TRBD2
DNA: TGCGCCAGCAGGCCTAGCGGGGGGACCTACGAGCAGTACTTC
CDR3: CASRPSGGTYEQYF

V: TRBV14
length: 15
size: .
J: TRBJ2-2
D: TRBD1
DNA: TGTGCCAGCAGCAGGGGACAGTGGAACACCGGGGAGCTGTTTTTT
CDR3: CASSRGQWNTGELFF

V: TRBV7-2
length: 13
size: .
J: TRBJ2-2
D: .
DNA: TGTGCCAGCAGCAAGGACTATGCCGGGGAGCTGTTTTTT
CDR3: CASSKDYAGELFF

V: TRBV6-5
length: 16
size: once
J: TRBJ2-7
D: TRBD2
DNA: TGTGCCAGCAGTTACTCGTCTAGCGGGGGGGCTGGGGAGCAGTACTTC
CDR3: CASSYSSSGGAGEQYF

V: TRBV5-1
length: 17
size: few
J: TRBJ1-2
D: TRBD1
DNA: TGCGCCAGCAGGTTACCCGAACGAGGACAGGGGAAGTTGGGCTACACCTTC
CDR3: CASRLPERGQGKLGYTF

V: TRBV4-2
length: 16
size: .
J: TRBJ2-1
D: TRBD2
DNA: TGTGCCAGCAGCCAAGATCAGACTAGCGGGTACAATGAGCAGTTCTTC
CDR3: CASSQDQTSGYNEQFF

V: TRBV5-1
length: 14
size: .
J: TRBJ1-2
D: TRBD1
DNA: TGCGCCAGCAGCTCAGGGGGATCGCAATATGGCTACACCTTC
CDR3: CASSSGGSQYGYTF

V: TRBV10-1
length: 13
size: .
J: TRBJ2-1
D: .
DNA: TGCGCCAGCAGTGACAGGGCTCTCGGTGAGCAGTTCTTC
CDR3: CASSDRALGEQFF

V: TRBV19
length: 13
size: .
J: TRBJ2-7
D: .
DNA: TGTGCCAGTAGTATATGGGCAGATTACGAGCAGTACTTC
CDR3: CASSIWADYEQYF

V: TRBV5-1
length: 15
size: few
J: TRBJ2-1
D: .
DNA: TGCGCCAGCAGCTTGGGGTCAGGGGTGGGTTATGAGCAGTTCTTC
CDR3: CASSLGSGVGYEQFF

V: TRBV10-3
length: 17
size: .
J: TRBJ2-7
D: TRBD2
DNA: TGTGCCATCAGTGACTCCGTGGGACTAGCGGGGGCCTACGAGCAGTACTTC
CDR3: CAISDSVGLAGAYEQYF

V: TRBV23-1
length: 18
size: .
J: TRBJ2-7
D: TRBD2
DNA: TGCGCCAGCAGTCAATCGGCACCTCTAGCGGGAAGCTCCTACGAGCAGTACTTC
CDR3: CASSQSAPLAGSSYEQYF

V: TRBV15
length: 19
size: once
J: TRBJ2-6
D: .
DNA: TGTGCCACCAGCAGAGACGGGGAGACACCTTATTCTGGGGCCAACGTCCTGACTTTC
CDR3: CATSRDGETPYSGANVLTF

V: TRBV7-8
length: 14
size: .
J: TRBJ1-1
D: .
DNA: TGTGCCAGCAGCAAACGGACAGAGAACACTGAAGCTTTCTTT
CDR3: CASSKRTENTEAFF

V: TRBV6-5
length: 15
size: .
J: TRBJ2-1
D: .
DNA: TGTGCCAGCAGAAAAGCGGATGTCAGCTGGAATGAGCAGTTCTTC
CDR3: CASRKADVSWNEQFF

V: TRBV11-3
length: 14
size: .
J: TRBJ2-7
D: .
DNA: TGTGCCAGCAGCCCAGCAGAGTGGCGGGACGAGCAGTACTTC
CDR3: CASSPAEWRDEQYF

V: TRBV4-3
length: 14
size: .
J: TRBJ2-7
D: TRBD2
DNA: TGCGCCAGCAGCCTCACTAGCGGATCCTACGAGCAGTACTTC
CDR3: CASSLTSGSYEQYF

V: TRBV5-3
length: 15
size: .
J: TRBJ1-4
D: .
DNA: TGTGCCAATGGAGGGTTTGGGAAGGCGAATGAAAAACTGTTTTTT
CDR3: CANGGFGKANEKLFF

V: TRBV5-4
length: 14
size: few
J: TRBJ2-5
D: TRBD1
DNA: TGTGCCAGCAGCTTACAGGGGGCAGGAGAGACCCAGTACTTC
CDR3: CASSLQGAGETQYF

V: TRBV11-3
length: 15
size: .
J: TRBJ2-7
D: TRBD2
DNA: TGTGCCAGCAGCTTAGGGCGGGGGGACTCCTACGAGCAGTACTTC
CDR3: CASSLGRGDSYEQYF

V: TRBV6-5
length: 15
size: once
J: TRBJ2-7
D: TRBD1
DNA: TGTGCCAGCAGTTATCGACAGGGGGGTCCCTACGAGCAGTACTTC
CDR3: CASSYRQGGPYEQYF

V: TRBV5-4
length: 13
size: .
J: TRBJ1-6
D: .
DNA: TGTGCCAGCAGCGTGGACTCTAATTCACCCCTCCACTTT
CDR3: CASSVDSNSPLHF

V: TRBV29-1
length: 15
size: .
J: TRBJ2-7
D: .
DNA: TGCAGCGTTGAAGATGCGGCGGGGATGTCCTACGAGCAGTACTTC
CDR3: CSVEDAAGMSYEQYF

V: TRBV4-1
length: 17
size: .
J: TRBJ2-2
D: TRBD1
DNA: TGCGCCAGCAGCCAAGATCAGACAGGGTGGGACACCGGGGAGCTGTTTTTT
CDR3: CASSQDQTGWDTGELFF

V: TRBV2
length: 16
size: once
J: TRBJ2-6
D: .
DNA: TGTGCCAGCAGTGAAAGGGGGGGTGAGGTCCGGAGGGTCCTGACTTTC
CDR3: CASSERGGEVRRVLTF

V: TRBV6-6
length: 16
size: .
J: TRBJ1-5
D: TRBD1
DNA: TGTGCCAGCAGTTACTCCCAGACAGGGATTGGGCAGCCCCAGCATTTT
CDR3: CASSYSQTGIGQPQHF

V: TRBV7-9
length: 14
size: .
J: TRBJ2-7
D: .
DNA: TGTGCCACATCGGGACAATCATCCCAATACGAGCAGTACTTC
CDR3: CATSGQSSQYEQYF

V: TRBV7-2
length: 13
size: once
J: TRBJ2-1
D: .
DNA: TGTGCCAGCAGCTTAATCAGGCACAATGAGCAGTTCTTC
CDR3: CASSLIRHNEQFF

V: TRBV6-1
length: 15
size: .
J: TRBJ1-1
D: TRBD1
DNA: TGTGCCAGCAGTGAGAGGACAGGGTTATACACTGAAGCTTTCTTT
CDR3: CASSERTGLYTEAFF

V: TRBV6-6
length: 14
size: .
J: TRBJ1-6
D: .
DNA: TGTGCCAGCAGTTACTCTCGAACACCCTCACCCCTCCACTTT
CDR3: CASSYSRTPSPLHF

V: TRBV2
length: 15
size: once
J: TRBJ2-7
D: TRBD1
DNA: TGTGCCAGCAGTGGAGCCGGGACAGGGGCCTACGAGCAGTACTTC
CDR3: CASSGAGTGAYEQYF

V: TRBV6-5
length: 16
size: few
J: TRBJ2-3
D: .
DNA: TGTGCCAGCAGTTACACCGGCGGTTCGGTGAGGGATACGCAGTATTTT
CDR3: CASSYTGGSVRDTQYF

V: TRBV18
length: 16
size: .
J: TRBJ1-5
D: TRBD1
DNA: TGTGCCAGCTCTTGGACAGGGGCGTTAGACAATCAGCCCCAGCATTTT
CDR3: CASSWTGALDNQPQHF

V: TRBV2
length: 15
size: .
J: TRBJ1-3
D: TRBD1
DNA: TGTGCCAGCACTACGACAGGGGTCGTTGGAAACACCATATATTTT
CDR3: CASTTTGVVGNTIYF

V: TRBV7-2
length: 18
size: .
J: TRBJ1-5
D: .
DNA: TGTGCCAGCAGCCCTCCCCTGGGGAAAACGGGGTACAATCAGCCCCAGCATTTT
CDR3: CASSPPLGKTGYNQPQHF

V: TRBV14
length: 15
size: .
J: TRBJ2-1
D: .
DNA: TGTGCCAGCAGCCAATACAGGGATTCTAGGCATGAGCAGTTCTTC
CDR3: CASSQYRDSRHEQFF

V: TRBV7-2
length: 13
size: .
J: TRBJ2-7
D: .
DNA: TGTGCCAGCAGCTTAGGCGATGGTCGGGAGCAGTACTTC
CDR3: CASSLGDGREQYF